This entry is about one TCR beta chain. Antigen: not known. The repertoire was sequenced with immunoSEQ multiplex PCR; TCRdb's copy has only in-frame clones and lacks some. In the table there are under 50,000 clones, about 89% of which are singletons. This sample stems from a study of Tregs in tolerant kidney transplant recipients. General study findings and limits: Biological reproducibility was not directly addressed in this study.

The CDR3 runs 13 residues. In germline, CDR1 is SQVTM, CDR2 ANQGSEA. The V gene lost 6 bases and the J gene lost 5 bases, with 16 bases spanning the gap. The receptor comes from a human donor in good health. This sequence joins TRBV29-1 and TRBJ1-2; weak D call: TRBD1 (6 bases). Sequenced sample: Tregs from blood. The CDR3 loop reads CSVFWGAGYGYTF. The CDR3 DNA reads TGCAGCGTATTTTGGGGGGCCGGTTATGGCTACACCTTC.